The rows below give T cell receptor beta chains drawn from one sample of a study of OX40 agonist ivuxolimab in advanced cancers. The repertoire was sequenced with immunoSEQ multiplex PCR; TCRdb's copy has only in-frame clones and lacks some. The sample lists 80,000 to 100,000 clones; around 91% were seen once. The source material was CD4+ or CD8+ T cells sorted from blood, sampled in a trial of the OX40 agonist ivuxolimab. These receptors all stem from an adult with an advanced solid tumor such as melanoma, head and neck, liver or kidney cancer. The CDR3 runs from the conserved cysteine through the conserved F or W. The order of the fields is J gene, clone size, D gene, V gene, CDR3 DNA, CDR3 protein. The D gene is left open where the match is weak. Size is stated for part of the rows, as once, few or many counts, or as a class when the clone is expanded.

TRBJ1-3 . TRBD1 TRBV11-2 TGTGCCAGCAGCTTACCGGGACAGAGCTCTGGAAACACCATATATTTT CASSLPGQSSGNTIYF
TRBJ2-3 few . TRBV5-1 TGCGCCAGCAGCTTTAGAGTAGACGCCCGGAGCACAGATACGCAGTATTTT CASSFRVDARSTDTQYF
TRBJ2-5 . TRBD1 TRBV11-3 TGTGCCAGCAGCTTAGCACGGACAGGGGGCACAGAGACCCAGTACTTC CASSLARTGGTETQYF
TRBJ2-3 . . TRBV6-6 TGTGCCAGCGGCTATATAGCAGGGGCGGGCACAGATACGCAGTATTTT CASGYIAGAGTDTQYF
TRBJ2-5 . TRBD1 TRBV30 TGTGCTTCGACAGGGGAGGAAGAGACCCAGTACTTC CASTGEEETQYF
TRBJ2-7 . TRBD2 TRBV5-4 TGTGCCAGCAGCTTGGGACTAGCGGGAGTCTACGAGCAGTACTTC CASSLGLAGVYEQYF
TRBJ1-3 . TRBD1 TRBV4-3 TGCGCCAGCAGCGTCATGCTGCCGGGACAGGGGGTGGGAAACACCATATATTTT CASSVMLPGQGVGNTIYF
TRBJ1-1 . . TRBV7-3 TGTGCCAGCAGCCCGCGACGACAAACAGGTCAGGCCCCGGGGACTGAAGCTTTCTTT CASSPRRQTGQAPGTEAFF
TRBJ2-2 . TRBD1 TRBV11-2 TGTGCCAGCAGCAGCGGCAGGGGGCTAGGGGAGCTGTTTTTT CASSSGRGLGELFF
TRBJ1-1 few . TRBV30 TGTGCCTGGAGTAGTATGAACACTGAAGCTTTCTTT CAWSSMNTEAFF
TRBJ2-5 . . TRBV13 TGTGCCAGCAGCTCCCGGGTGGGGGAGACCCAGTACTTC CASSSRVGETQYF
TRBJ2-7 . TRBD1 TRBV11-3 TGTGCCAGCAGCTTTCTCGGACAGGGTAGATACGAGCAGTACTTC CASSFLGQGRYEQYF
TRBJ2-7 . TRBD2 TRBV9 TGTGCCAGCAGCACCCAGTGGGCGGGGGGCGAGCAGTACTTC CASSTQWAGGEQYF
TRBJ2-5 . . TRBV25-1 TGTGCCAGCAGTGAATATCGAGGGGACTACCAAGAGACCCAGTACTTC CASSEYRGDYQETQYF
TRBJ1-2 once TRBD1 TRBV29-1 TGCAGCGCTGGGGACAGGGGTTTTGGCTACACCTTC CSAGDRGFGYTF
TRBJ2-2 . . TRBV7-9 TGTGCCAGCAGCCTTAGCGGGAACACCGGGGAGCTGTTTTTT CASSLSGNTGELFF
TRBJ2-3 once TRBD2 TRBV30 TGTGCCTGGAGTGATAGCGGGAGTTTAGCAGATACGCAGTATTTT CAWSDSGSLADTQYF
TRBJ2-7 . . TRBV20-1 TGCAGTGCTACGGGACCCTACGAGCAGTACTTC CSATGPYEQYF
TRBJ1-2 . TRBD1 TRBV19 TGTGCCAGTAGGCCGGGACAGAACTATGGCTACACCTTC CASRPGQNYGYTF
TRBJ2-2 . TRBD2 TRBV7-2 TGTGCCAGCAGCTTATTGGGCGGGAGCGTGAACACCGGGGAGCTGTTTTTT CASSLLGGSVNTGELFF
TRBJ2-7 . TRBD1 TRBV23-1 TGCGCCAGCAGTCAATTCCCCAGGGGGCTGAGGTACGAGCAGTACTTC CASSQFPRGLRYEQYF
TRBJ1-4 . TRBD1 TRBV27 TGTGCCAGCAGACAGACAGGGGTGGCTAATGAAAAACTGTTTTTT CASRQTGVANEKLFF
TRBJ2-1 . . TRBV7-7 TGTGCTAGCAGCTTAATGTTAAGGGGTTGGACCTACAATGAGCAGTTCTTC CASSLMLRGWTYNEQFF
TRBJ1-1 . . TRBV5-1 TGCGCCAGCAGCTTGGTAAGGACTAACACTGAAGCTTTCTTT CASSLVRTNTEAFF
TRBJ1-1 . . TRBV5-4 TGTGCCACGGCTTTTGGGACGAACACTGAAGCTTTCTTT CATAFGTNTEAFF
TRBJ2-5 once TRBD1 TRBV11-3 TGTGCCAGCAGCGCCCTAACAGGGGAGATCGAGACCCAGTACTTC CASSALTGEIETQYF
TRBJ2-3 once TRBD2 TRBV19 TGTGCCAGTAGCAAGATTAGCGGGAGGTCAGATACGCAGTATTTT CASSKISGRSDTQYF
TRBJ1-2 . . TRBV5-1 TGCGCCAGCAGCTTGTCCGCTCGGAGGGGCTATGGCTACACCTTC CASSLSARRGYGYTF
TRBJ2-5 . TRBD1 TRBV18 TGTGCCAGCTCACCACCGGGACAGGCCAGGGAGACCCAGTACTTC CASSPPGQARETQYF
TRBJ1-5 . . TRBV7-2 TGTGCCAGCAGCTTAGTGGCAGACGGCAATCAGCCCCAGCATTTT CASSLVADGNQPQHF
TRBJ1-2 . . TRBV18 TGTGCCAGCTCACCAGAGGGGGGGGCCGCTAACTATGGCTACACCTTC CASSPEGGAANYGYTF